Below are 10 T cell receptor beta chains sequenced from a single sample in a study of T cells in Graves' hyperthyroidism and ophthalmopathy. It was RNA transcripts that yielded the amplified TCR beta CDR3 regions. The HTBI primer set served for first-round RT-PCR of the TCR CDR3. TCRdb re-derived calls from the multiplex PCR reads in MiXCR, one entry per CDR3 protein. The sample yields under 700,000 distinct CDR3 sequences, 46% seen once. The sequenced material came from peripheral blood or thyroid tissue (not recorded which). These receptors were taken from a woman younger than 35 with Graves' hyperthyroidism.

The chain employs TRBV29-1 and TRBJ1-2; 8 nucleotides match TRBD1. Germline V CDR1 and CDR2: SQVTM, ANQGSEA. The CDR3 runs to 15 residues. Trimming removed 4 bases from V and 0 bases from J; junction bases left unmatched: 7. The CDR3 protein is CSVVADRVSNYGYTF. DNA of the CDR3: TGCAGCGTTGTAGCGGACAGGGTCTCTAACTATGGCTACACCTTC. Complete variable domain (other parts from reference TRBV29-1 and TRBJ1-2): SAVISQKPSRDICQRGTSLTIQCQVDSQVTMMFWYRQQPGQSLTLIATANQGSEATYESGFVIDKFPISRPNLTFSTLTVSNMSPEDSSIYLCSVVADRVSNYGYTFGSGTRLTVV.

This clonotype was seen a handful of times. Being one base from a much bigger clone, this may be a read error. The CDR3 ends on some other residue instead of the conserved phenylalanine or tryptophan, so this is likely a read error. The gene calls are TRBV15 and TRBJ2-7; TRBD2 matches at 7 bases. This CDR3 has 12 residues. The germline V gene encodes CDR1 LNHNV and CDR2 YYDKDF (reference sequence). The J segment lost 6 bases and the V segment lost 3 bases, leaving 2 bases of the junction unmatched. The CDR3 DNA sequence: TGTGCCACCAGCAGGGGACTAAGCGAGCAGTACCTC. Translation gives CATSRGLSEQYL.

The chain employs TRBV7-4 and TRBJ1-6; the D is unclear. The germline V gene has CDR1 SGHVT and CDR2 SQSDAQ. V was trimmed by 6 bases and J by 10 bases, leaving 13 bases between them. The CDR3 covers 13 residues. CDR3 loop: CASSFGDGSPLHF. In nucleotides, the CDR3 is TGTGCCAGCAGTTTCGGGGATGGATCACCCCTCCACTTT. Variable domain in full (rest from reference TRBV7-4 and TRBJ1-6): GAGVSQSPRYKVAKRGRDVALRCDSISGHVTLYWYRQTLGQGSEVLTYSQSDAQRDKSGRPSGRFSAERPERSVSTLKIQRTEQGDSAVYLCASSFGDGSPLHFGNGTRLTVT.

This clonotype occurred many times. The V gene is TRBV13, the J gene TRBJ1-2; D uncertain. Trimming left V 1 base short and J 0 bases short, with 6 bases between. The CDR3 covers 14 residues. Per the germline V gene, CDR1 is PRHDT and CDR2 is FYEKMQ (reference sequence). The CDR3 region is CASSLVGSNYGYTF. CDR3 nucleotides: TGTGCCAGCAGCTTAGTCGGGTCTAACTATGGCTACACCTTC.

The chain links TRBV29-1 to TRBJ1-5, with 7 nucleotides matching TRBD1. Trimming took 8 bases from V and 7 from J; bases not matched to a gene: 11. The germline gives CDR1 SQVTM, CDR2 ANQGSEA. This CDR3 is built from 13 residues. CDR3 in DNA: TGCAGCTTAGCGGATACAGGGGTACAGCCCCAGCATTTT. This codes for CSLADTGVQPQHF. The full variable domain, with the rest looked up from reference TRBV29-1 and TRBJ1-5, is SAVISQKPSRDICQRGTSLTIQCQVDSQVTMMFWYRQQPGQSLTLIATANQGSEATYESGFVIDKFPISRPNLTFSTLTVSNMSPEDSSIYLCSLADTGVQPQHFGDGTRLSIL.

Concerning this clonotype: The junction shows a germline mismatch at one end, possibly a read error. The genes are TRBV24-1 and TRBJ2-5; 7 positions match TRBD1. CDR1 and CDR2 (germline): KGHDR, SFDVKD. The length of the CDR3 is 15 residues. This CDR3 is CATSDLGQDQGTQYF. CDR3 nucleotide sequence: TGTGCCACCAGTGATTTGGGACAGGACCAAGGGACCCAGTACTTC.

V gene TRBV20-1 combines with J gene TRBJ2-5, with 7 bases fitting TRBD1. The V and J ends lost 6 bases and 4 bases, in that order; junction bases with no gene match: 8. This CDR3 contains 13 residues. Germline values: CDR1 DFQATT, CDR2 SNEGSKA (reference sequence). This chain's CDR3 is CSALHRGGETQYF. CDR3 bases: TGCAGTGCACTCCACAGGGGCGGAGAGACCCAGTACTTC.

The chain recombines TRBV15 with TRBJ2-7; D might be TRBD2 (5 bases). The CDR3 runs 13 residues. CDR1 is LNHNV, CDR2 YYDKDF, per germline (reference sequence). V was trimmed by 3 bases and J by 4 bases, leaving 10 bases between them. The CDR3 coding sequence is TGTGCCACCAGCAGGGCGGGTTCGTACGAGCAGTACTTC. Protein product: CATSRAGSYEQYF.

The rearrangement links TRBV2 to TRBJ2-5, with D possibly TRBD2 on 6 matching bases. The CDR3 loop spans 13 amino acids. Trimming removed 4 bases at V and 1 base at J, with 7 bases between. Germline V gene sequence: CDR1 SNHLY, CDR2 FYNNEI. CDR3 amino acids: CASSATSQETQYF. For the CDR3, the DNA is TGTGCCAGCAGTGCGACTAGCCAAGAGACCCAGTACTTC.

Regarding this clonotype: Possible read error: a much larger clone is one base away. The J gene is TRBJ1-1, the V gene TRBV2, with D possibly matching TRBD1 (6 bases). V lost 4 bases and J lost 11, with 11 bases in between. This CDR3 has 11 amino acids. Germline loops: CDR1 SNHLY, CDR2 FYNNEI. The CDR3 coding sequence is TGTGCCAGCAGTGGAACAGGGTTGGCTTTCTTT. Its translation: CASSGTGLAFF.